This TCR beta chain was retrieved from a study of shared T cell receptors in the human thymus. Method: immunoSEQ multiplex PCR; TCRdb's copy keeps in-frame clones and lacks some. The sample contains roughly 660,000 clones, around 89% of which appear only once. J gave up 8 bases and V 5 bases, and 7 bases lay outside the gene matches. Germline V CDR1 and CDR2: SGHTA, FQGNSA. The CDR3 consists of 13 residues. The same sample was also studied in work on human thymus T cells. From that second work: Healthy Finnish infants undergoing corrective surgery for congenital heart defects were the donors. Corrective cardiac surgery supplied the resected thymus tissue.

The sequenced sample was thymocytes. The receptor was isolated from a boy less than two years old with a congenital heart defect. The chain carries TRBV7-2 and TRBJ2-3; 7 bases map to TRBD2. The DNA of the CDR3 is TGTGCCAGCAGCCAACGACTAGCTGGTACGCAGTATTTT. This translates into CASSQRLAGTQYF.